This is a list of T cell receptor beta chains from one sample in a study of technical replicates of blood from a few donors. Only in-frame clones appear in the TCRdb table, and some are missing; sequencing was by immunoSEQ multiplex PCR. The table includes approximately 80,000 clones, more than 95% detected once. Sequenced input: T cells isolated from PBMCs. All receptors derive from a human donor in good health. Both conserved end residues are part of each CDR3. The D gene is left open where the match is weak. Expanded clones are given a class, and other clones once, few, many or no size at all.

. TRBJ2-1 TRBV11-1 . TGTGCCAGCAGCTTAGGCGGGGTGTCCTCCTACAATGAGCAGTTCTTC CASSLGGVSSYNEQFF
. TRBJ2-1 TRBV29-1 TRBD2 TGCAGCGTTGTCAGGATGCGGGAGTCCAATGAGCAGTTCTTC CSVVRMRESNEQFF
. TRBJ2-5 TRBV18 . TGTGCCAGCTCACCAACAGGGCAACAAGAGACCCAGTACTTC CASSPTGQQETQYF
. TRBJ2-3 TRBV5-4 TRBD1 TGTGCCAGCAGCTCACAGGGGGTCACAGATACGCAGTATTTT CASSSQGVTDTQYF
. TRBJ2-1 TRBV2 TRBD2 TGTGCCAGCAGTGAAGACGGGATCGGGACTAGCGGGAGTAGGAGCACTCCCCACAATGAGCAGTTCTTC CASSEDGIGTSGSRSTPHNEQFF
. TRBJ2-7 TRBV27 . TGTGCCAGCTGCCTTAGGTACAGGTGTTTCGACTACGAGCAGTACTTC CASCLRYRCFDYEQYF
. TRBJ1-1 TRBV2 . TGTGCCAGCAGTGAAAGGACAGCGAACACTGAAGCTTTCTTT CASSERTANTEAFF
. TRBJ2-2 TRBV5-4 . TGTGCCAGCAGCCCCGTGCGGGGGAACACCGGGGAGCTGTTTTTT CASSPVRGNTGELFF
. TRBJ1-4 TRBV28 . TGTGCCAGCAGTTTATCAGGGACTGTCGTGGGGAAACTGTTTTTT CASSLSGTVVGKLFF
. TRBJ2-2 TRBV27 TRBD1 TGTGCCAGCACAACGGGACAGAGGGGAGCTGTTTGGGAGCTGTTTTTT CASTTGQRGAVWELFF
. TRBJ1-6 TRBV7-9 TRBD1 TGTGCCAGCAGCTTGTTATTAAATAAGGGACAGAGTAATTCACCCCTCCACTTT CASSLLLNKGQSNSPLHF
. TRBJ1-5 TRBV28 TRBD1 TGTGCCAGCAGTACGTCAGGGACAGGGAACCAGCCCCAGCATTTT CASSTSGTGNQPQHF
once TRBJ1-2 TRBV11-2 . TGTGCCAGCAGCTTAAACAGCCATGGCTACACCTTC CASSLNSHGYTF
. TRBJ2-3 TRBV11-2 TRBD2 TGTGCCAGCAGCTTAGATCCGGGGGGGAGGGCGGGCACAGATACGCAGTATTTT CASSLDPGGRAGTDTQYF
. TRBJ2-1 TRBV5-1 . TGCGCCAGCAGCTTGCCGGGGAATGAGCAGTTCTTC CASSLPGNEQFF
. TRBJ2-1 TRBV27 . TGTGCCAGCAGTTACCGAGGGCCCCCCTACAATGAGCAGTTCTTC CASSYRGPPYNEQFF
. TRBJ1-1 TRBV28 . TGTGCCAGCAGTTTACGGGAAACTGAAGCTTTCTTT CASSLRETEAFF
. TRBJ2-7 TRBV7-9 TRBD1 TGTGCCAGCAGCAGACAGGGGGACGAGCAGTACTTC CASSRQGDEQYF
. TRBJ1-2 TRBV27 . TGTGCCAGCAGTTTATCGGTTCGGGGATTTGGCTACACCTTC CASSLSVRGFGYTF
. TRBJ2-1 TRBV11-2 TRBD2 TGTGCCAGCAAAGGACTAGAGGGTGGCAATGAGCAGTTCTTC CASKGLEGGNEQFF
once TRBJ1-1 TRBV2 TRBD1 TGTGCCAGCAGTGGGACAGGAAAAATGAACACTGAAGCTTTCTTT CASSGTGKMNTEAFF
. TRBJ1-1 TRBV4-1 . TGCGCCAGCAGCCAAGGGCCCGAGAACACTGAAGCTTTCTTT CASSQGPENTEAFF
. TRBJ2-3 TRBV5-1 . TGCGCCAGCAGCTTGGAGCTAGCGAACACAGATACGCAGTATTTT CASSLELANTDTQYF
. TRBJ2-6 TRBV5-1 . TGCGCCAGCAGCCACTCTGGGGCCAACGTCCTGACTTTC CASSHSGANVLTF
. TRBJ2-2 TRBV2 TRBD2 TGTGCCACCTCACCTAGCGGCGGCGGGGAGCTGTTTTTT CATSPSGGGELFF
. TRBJ1-3 TRBV4-2 . TGTGCCAGCAGCCAAAGGGGACATGACAAAGGAAACACCATATATTTT CASSQRGHDKGNTIYF
. TRBJ1-1 TRBV30 . TGTGCCTGGAGTATCGGGACACAGAACACTGAAGCTTTCTTT CAWSIGTQNTEAFF
once TRBJ1-5 TRBV6-1 . TGTGCCAGCAGTGACGGAGACGGAAATAGCAATCAGCCCCAGCATTTT CASSDGDGNSNQPQHF
. TRBJ2-7 TRBV4-1 . TGCGCCAGCAGCCCCGGGACAATATACGAGCAGTACTTC CASSPGTIYEQYF
. TRBJ2-7 TRBV18 TRBD1 TGTGCCAGCTCAACCTGGACAGGGGGAGGCGAGCAGTACTTC CASSTWTGGGEQYF
. TRBJ2-5 TRBV15 . TGTGCCACCAGCAGAGGCGACATTAGCGTTGGGGAAGAGACCCAGTACTTC CATSRGDISVGEETQYF
. TRBJ2-3 TRBV5-1 TRBD2 TGCGCCAGCAGCTCCCTACTAGCGGGAGAAGATACGCAGTATTTT CASSSLLAGEDTQYF
. TRBJ2-5 TRBV9 TRBD2 TGTGCCAGCAGCGTGCTAGCGGGAGATGAGACCCAGTACTTC CASSVLAGDETQYF
. TRBJ2-1 TRBV6-1 . TGTGCCAGCAGTATCGAGGCTTACAATGAGCAGTTCTTC CASSIEAYNEQFF
. TRBJ1-2 TRBV6-1 TRBD1 TGTGCCAGCAGGGCCCGGGACAGGGATCGTGGCTACACCTTC CASRARDRDRGYTF
. TRBJ1-2 TRBV6-5 . TGTGCCAGCAGTCCACAGTCCAACTATGGCTACACCTTC CASSPQSNYGYTF
. TRBJ2-5 TRBV6-5 TRBD1 TGTGCCAGCAGTTACAGGGGGCGCGGGACCCAGTACTTC CASSYRGRGTQYF
. TRBJ2-1 TRBV15 TRBD2 TGTGCCACCAGCAGAGATCAAGGCGGGAGTGGGAGGAATGAGCAGTTCTTC CATSRDQGGSGRNEQFF
once TRBJ1-2 TRBV5-1 . TGCGCCAGCAGCTTGAGTGGGTCGGAGGAGGGCTACACCTTC CASSLSGSEEGYTF
. TRBJ1-2 TRBV9 . TGTGCCAGCAGCGTTTACCTAGGCTATGGCTACACCTTC CASSVYLGYGYTF
. TRBJ2-2 TRBV6-4 . TGTGCCAGCAGTGATCTAGGGGGAGCCGGGGAGCTGTTTTTT CASSDLGGAGELFF
. TRBJ2-5 TRBV7-6 . TGTGCCAGCAGCTTCAACATACGGGACCAAGAGACCCAGTACTTC CASSFNIRDQETQYF
once TRBJ2-5 TRBV9 . TGTGCCAGCAGCGTAGGATGGGGCGGAGAGACCCAGTACTTC CASSVGWGGETQYF
. TRBJ2-7 TRBV13 . TGTGCCAGCAGCCGCGGAGAGCGGCAGTACTTC CASSRGERQYF
. TRBJ2-7 TRBV19 . TGTGCCAGTAGTATCGGAGTAAACGAGCAGTACTTC CASSIGVNEQYF
once TRBJ2-2 TRBV2 TRBD2 TGTGCCAGCAGCCGAACTAGCGGTAACACCGGGGAGCTGTTTTTT CASSRTSGNTGELFF
. TRBJ1-2 TRBV6-1 . TGTGCCAGCACCGGGGGACGCTATGGCTACACCTTC CASTGGRYGYTF
. TRBJ2-1 TRBV9 TRBD2 TGTGCCAGCAGCGGTAGCGGGAGGCAGGGCAATGAGCAGTTCTTC CASSGSGRQGNEQFF
. TRBJ2-7 TRBV7-8 TRBD1 TGTGCCAGCAGCTTAACGGTGGGGTCCGGGACAGTCGGCGAGCAGTACTTC CASSLTVGSGTVGEQYF
. TRBJ2-2 TRBV27 . TGTGCCAGCAGTTTGAGGGCCGGGGAGCTGTTTTTT CASSLRAGELFF
. TRBJ2-7 TRBV7-9 TRBD1 TGTGCCAGCAGCTTAACAGGGGGGTACGAGCAGTACTTC CASSLTGGYEQYF
. TRBJ2-5 TRBV15 TRBD1 TGTGCCACCAGCAGATTCGGGCAGACAGGGGGGCTAGAGACCCAGTACTTC CATSRFGQTGGLETQYF
. TRBJ1-1 TRBV25-1 TRBD1 TGTGCCAGCAGTGAGTTAGGGGGCGCATGGATTGAAGCTTTCTTT CASSELGGAWIEAFF
. TRBJ1-6 TRBV4-1 . TGCGCCAGCAGCCAAGAGGTTATATTAGGGGCTTGGGTTAATTCACCCCTCCACTTT CASSQEVILGAWVNSPLHF